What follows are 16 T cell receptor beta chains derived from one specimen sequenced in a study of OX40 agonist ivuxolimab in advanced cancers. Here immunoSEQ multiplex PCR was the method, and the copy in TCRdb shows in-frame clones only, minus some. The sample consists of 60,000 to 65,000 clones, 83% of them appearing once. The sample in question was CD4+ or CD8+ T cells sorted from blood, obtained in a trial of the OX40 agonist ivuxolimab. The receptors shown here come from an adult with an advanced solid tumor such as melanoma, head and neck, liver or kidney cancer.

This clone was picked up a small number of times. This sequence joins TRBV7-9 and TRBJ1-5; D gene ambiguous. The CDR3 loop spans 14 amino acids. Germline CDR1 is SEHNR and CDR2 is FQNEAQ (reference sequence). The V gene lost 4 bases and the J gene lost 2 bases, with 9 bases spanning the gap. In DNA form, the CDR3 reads TGTGCCAGCAGCTACCGGCCTGGCAATCAGCCCCAGCATTTT. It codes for CASSYRPGNQPQHF.

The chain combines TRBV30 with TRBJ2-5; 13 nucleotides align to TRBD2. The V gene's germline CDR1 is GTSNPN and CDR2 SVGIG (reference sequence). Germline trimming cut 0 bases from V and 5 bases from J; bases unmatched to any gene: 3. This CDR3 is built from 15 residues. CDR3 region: CAWSVGLAGVETQYF. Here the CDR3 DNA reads TGTGCCTGGAGTGTTGGACTAGCGGGAGTTGAGACCCAGTACTTC.

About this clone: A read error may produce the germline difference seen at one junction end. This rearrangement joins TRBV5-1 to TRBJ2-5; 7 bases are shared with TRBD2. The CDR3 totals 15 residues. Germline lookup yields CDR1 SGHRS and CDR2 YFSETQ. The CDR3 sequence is CASSFRQLGGETQYF. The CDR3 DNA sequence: TGTGCCAGCAGCTTTAGACAGCTGGGAGGGGAGACCCAGTACTTC.

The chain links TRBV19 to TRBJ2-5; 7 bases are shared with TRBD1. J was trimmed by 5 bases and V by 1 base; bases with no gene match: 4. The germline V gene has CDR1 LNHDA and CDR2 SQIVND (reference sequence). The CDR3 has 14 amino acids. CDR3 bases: TGTGCCAGTAGTATAGGACAGGGCTGGGAGACCCAGTACTTC. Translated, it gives CASSIGQGWETQYF.

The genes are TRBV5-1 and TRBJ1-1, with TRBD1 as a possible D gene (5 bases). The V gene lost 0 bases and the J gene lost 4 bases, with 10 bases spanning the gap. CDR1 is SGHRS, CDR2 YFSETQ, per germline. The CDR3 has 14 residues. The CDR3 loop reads CASSLGQGATEAFF. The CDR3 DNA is TGCGCCAGCAGCTTGGGGCAGGGAGCCACTGAAGCTTTCTTT.

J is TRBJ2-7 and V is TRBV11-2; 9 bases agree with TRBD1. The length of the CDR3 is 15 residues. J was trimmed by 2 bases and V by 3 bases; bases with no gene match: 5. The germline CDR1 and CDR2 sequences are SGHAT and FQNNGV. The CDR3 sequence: CASSLAGTGPYEQYF. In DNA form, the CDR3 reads TGTGCCAGCAGCTTGGCCGGGACAGGGCCCTACGAGCAGTACTTC.

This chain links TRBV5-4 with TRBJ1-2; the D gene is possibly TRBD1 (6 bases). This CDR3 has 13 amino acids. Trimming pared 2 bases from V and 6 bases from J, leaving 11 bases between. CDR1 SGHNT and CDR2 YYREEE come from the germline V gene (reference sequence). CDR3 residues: CASSLRGAHGYTF. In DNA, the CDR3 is TGTGCCAGCAGCTTACGGGGGGCGCATGGCTACACCTTC.

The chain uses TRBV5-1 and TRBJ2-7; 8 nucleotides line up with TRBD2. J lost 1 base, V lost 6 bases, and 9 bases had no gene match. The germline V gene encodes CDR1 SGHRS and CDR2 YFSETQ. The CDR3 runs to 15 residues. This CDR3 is CASTMFRGGSYEQYF. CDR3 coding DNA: TGCGCCAGCACCATGTTCCGCGGGGGGTCCTACGAGCAGTACTTC. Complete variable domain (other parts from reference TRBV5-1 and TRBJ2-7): KAGVTQTPRYLIKTRGQQVTLSCSPISGHRSVSWYQQTPGQGLQFLFEYFSETQRNKGNFPGRFSGRQFSNSRSEMNVSTLELGDSALYLCASTMFRGGSYEQYFGPGTRLTVT.

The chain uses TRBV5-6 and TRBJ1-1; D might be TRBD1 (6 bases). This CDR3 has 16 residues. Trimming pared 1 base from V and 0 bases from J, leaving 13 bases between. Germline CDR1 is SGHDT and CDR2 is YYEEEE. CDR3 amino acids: CASSLILGQLNTEAFF. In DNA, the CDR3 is TGTGCCAGCAGCTTGATATTGGGACAACTGAACACTGAAGCTTTCTTT.

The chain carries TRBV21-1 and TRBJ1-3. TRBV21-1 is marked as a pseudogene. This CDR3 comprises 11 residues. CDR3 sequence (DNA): TGTGCCAGGGAGACTAGAAACACCATATATTTT. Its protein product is CARETRNTIYF.

The CDR3 is CASSFRASLRTYTGYGYTF. The CDR3 nucleotides read TGTGCCAGCAGTTTCCGAGCATCTTTAAGGACGTATACGGGGTATGGCTACACCTTC. The chain has TRBV28 and TRBJ1-2; D not resolved. The CDR3 length is 19 residues. CDR1 and CDR2 from the germline V gene are MDHEN and SYDVKM. The V gene lost 3 bases and the J gene lost 5 bases, with 28 bases spanning the gap.

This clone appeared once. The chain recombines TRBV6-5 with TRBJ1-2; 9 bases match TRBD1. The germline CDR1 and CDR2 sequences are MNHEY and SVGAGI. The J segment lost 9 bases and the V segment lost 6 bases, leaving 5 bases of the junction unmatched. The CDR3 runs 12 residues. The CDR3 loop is CASRGGQGRYTF. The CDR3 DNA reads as TGTGCCAGCAGGGGAGGACAGGGGCGCTACACCTTC.

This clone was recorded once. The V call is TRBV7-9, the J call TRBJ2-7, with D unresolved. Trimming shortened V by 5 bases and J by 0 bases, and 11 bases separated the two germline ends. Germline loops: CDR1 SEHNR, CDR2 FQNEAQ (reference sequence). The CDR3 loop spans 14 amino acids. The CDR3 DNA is TGTGCCAGCAGCAAGGGCGCCAGCTCCTACGAGCAGTACTTC. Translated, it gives CASSKGASSYEQYF.

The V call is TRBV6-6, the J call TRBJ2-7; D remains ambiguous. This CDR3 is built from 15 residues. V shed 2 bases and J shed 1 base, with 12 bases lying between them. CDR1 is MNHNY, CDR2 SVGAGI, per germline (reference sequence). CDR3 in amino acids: CASSYLSGPSYEQYF. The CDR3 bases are TGTGCCAGCAGTTACCTCAGTGGTCCTTCCTACGAGCAGTACTTC.

The CDR3: CASSLHASSYEQYF. In DNA, the CDR3 is TGTGCCAGCAGCTTACACGCTAGTTCCTACGAGCAGTACTTC. This chain connects TRBV7-2 to TRBJ2-7; D unresolved. The germline V gene encodes CDR1 SGHTA and CDR2 FQGNSA. The CDR3 has 14 amino acids. Trimming took 2 bases from V and 1 from J, leaving 9 bases between them. Together with reference TRBV7-2 and TRBJ2-7, the CDR3 gives the full variable domain: GAGVSQSPSNKVTEKGKDVELRCDPISGHTALYWYRQSLGQGLEFLIYFQGNSAPDKSGLPSDRFSAERTGGSVSTLTIQRTQQEDSAVYLCASSLHASSYEQYFGPGTRLTVT.

The CDR3 reads CASSPSGRHYEQYF. The CDR3 region has the DNA TGCGCCAGCAGCCCTAGCGGGCGGCACTACGAGCAGTACTTC. This sequence joins TRBV4-1 and TRBJ2-7, with TRBD2 matching over 8 bases. The CDR3 length is 14 residues. The germline gives CDR1 MGHRA, CDR2 YSYEKL. The J segment lost 3 bases and the V segment lost 4 bases, leaving 5 bases of the junction unmatched.